The 17 T cell receptor beta chains given below trace back to one sample, sequenced in a study of response to subunit inactivated influenza vaccine. TCRdb analysed the RT-PCR reads with MiXCR anew, one entry per CDR3 protein. The sample holds around 790,000 distinct CDR3 sequences; around 20% are singletons and the top ten take more than 8.5%. The material was PBMCs from blood, obtained more than 4 days after vaccination. The receptors were gathered from a man in his fifties who received an inactivated influenza vaccine.

This clonotype was observed a few times. V is TRBV5-1 and J is TRBJ1-6; D gene unclear. Germline V gene sequence: CDR1 SGHRS, CDR2 YFSETQ. This CDR3 spans 15 amino acids. V lost 4 bases, J lost 6 bases, and 14 bases lay in between. The CDR3: CASSPGHSRNSPLHF. Here the CDR3 DNA reads TGCGCCAGCAGCCCAGGCCACTCCCGTAATTCACCCCTCCACTTT.

This clonotype was counted only a few times. V and J are TRBV5-1 and TRBJ2-7; possible D gene TRBD1, 6 bases. This CDR3 contains 14 residues. V was shortened by 4 bases and J by 0 bases, with 11 bases between the two germline ends. Looked up from germline, CDR1 is SGHRS and CDR2 is YFSETQ. CDR3 loop: CASSDPTGSYEQYF. Written as DNA, the CDR3 is TGCGCCAGCAGCGACCCGACAGGCTCCTACGAGCAGTACTTC.

In this sample, this clonotype turned up a few times. The genes are TRBV7-9 and TRBJ2-7; TRBD1 matches at 8 bases. This CDR3 spans 14 amino acids. J lost 3 bases, V lost 5 bases, and 6 bases had no gene match. Germline-derived CDR1 and CDR2 are SEHNR and FQNEAQ (reference sequence). CDR3: CASSETGDHYEQYF. CDR3 nucleotides: TGTGCCAGCAGCGAGACAGGGGACCACTACGAGCAGTACTTC.

This chain connects TRBV29-1 to TRBJ2-7; weak D call: TRBD1 (6 bases). The V gene lost 4 bases and the J gene lost 6 bases, with 16 bases spanning the gap. The CDR3 runs 13 residues. Germline V lookup: CDR1 SQVTM, CDR2 ANQGSEA. The CDR3 sequence: CSVGPGESSEQYF. The CDR3 DNA reads TGCAGCGTTGGGCCAGGGGAGAGCAGCGAGCAGTACTTC.

Points on this clonotype: A much larger clone differs from this one at a single base, so this may be a read error. The chain joins TRBV29-1 to TRBJ2-2; unclear D gene. Looked up from germline, CDR1 is SQVTM and CDR2 is ANQGSEA. Trimming cost V 3 bases and J 6 bases, with 8 bases left between them. The CDR3 consists of 12 residues. The CDR3 DNA sequence: TGCAGCGTTGAGGTCCCGGCCGGGGAGCTGTTTTTT. Its protein product is CSVEVPAGELFF.

V usage is TRBV11-3 and J usage is TRBJ1-2, with 7 bases fitting TRBD1. From germline, CDR1 is SGHNT and CDR2 YENEEA. With V trimmed by 3 bases and J by 2 bases, 6 bases remained unmatched. This CDR3 has 15 amino acids. CDR3 in amino acids: CASSFARDRNYGYTF. CDR3 sequence (DNA): TGTGCCAGCAGCTTCGCCCGGGACAGAAACTATGGCTACACCTTC.

This clonotype was counted many times. This rearrangement joins TRBV29-1 to TRBJ1-2, with no clear D. Deletions cut 4 bases from V and 2 bases from J, with 8 bases between. This CDR3 is 12 amino acids long. The germline CDR1 and CDR2 sequences are SQVTM and ANQGSEA. The CDR3 protein is CSVGPGNYGYTF. CDR3 in DNA: TGCAGCGTTGGTCCGGGAAACTATGGCTACACCTTC.

This clonotype appeared a single time. The chain couples TRBV6-9 to TRBJ2-3, with D perhaps TRBD2 (5 bases). V was cut by 2 bases and J by 1 base, with 10 bases left in between. Germline assignment: CDR1 MNHGY and CDR2 SVAAGI. There are 15 residues in the CDR3. CDR3 loop: CASSYKSGGTDTQYF. The CDR3 DNA is TGTGCCAGCAGTTATAAGTCCGGGGGCACAGATACGCAGTATTTT.

This clonotype showed up just a few times. The chain couples TRBV12-3 or TRBV12-4 to TRBJ2-1; tentatively, D is TRBD1 or TRBD2 (5 bases each). V was pared by 6 bases and J by 2 bases, with 14 bases between. The CDR3 runs to 15 residues. The CDR3 DNA reads TGTGCCAGCAGCAGCCGGGACGGGGCCTACAATGAGCAGTTCTTC. It specifies CASSSRDGAYNEQFF.

The J gene is TRBJ2-7, the V gene TRBV3-1; D unclear. The CDR3 consists of 15 residues. The V gene's germline CDR1 is LGHDT and CDR2 YNNKEL (reference sequence). V shed 2 bases and J shed 4 bases, with 15 bases lying between them. The CDR3 here is CASSQFGFFGYEQYF. For the CDR3, the DNA is TGTGCCAGCAGCCAATTCGGGTTTTTTGGGTACGAGCAGTACTTC.

This clonotype was observed a handful of times. The chain is built from TRBV3-1 and TRBJ2-1; 11 bases line up with TRBD2. Germline V gene data show CDR1 as LGHDT and CDR2 as YNNKEL (reference sequence). This CDR3 spans 14 amino acids. V lost 3 bases, J lost 7 bases, and 2 bases stayed unmatched. CDR3 DNA: TGTGCCAGCAGCCAGTTAGCGGGAGGGAATGAGCAGTTCTTC. Protein sequence: CASSQLAGGNEQFF.

This sequence joins TRBV18 and TRBJ2-2; no firm D call. The germline gives CDR1 KGHSH, CDR2 LQKENI. Trimming left V 2 bases short and J 0 bases short, with 4 bases between. There are 14 residues in the CDR3. The CDR3 is CASSPEANTGELFF. The DNA of the CDR3 is TGTGCCAGCTCACCAGAGGCGAACACCGGGGAGCTGTTTTTT.

This clonotype was seen a handful of times. This chain connects TRBV9 to TRBJ2-3, with D perhaps being TRBD1 or TRBD2 (5 bases each). V lost 0 bases to trimming and J lost 3 bases, with 14 bases between them. Looked up from germline, CDR1 is SGDLS and CDR2 is YYNGEE. The CDR3 totals 16 residues. CDR3 residues: CASSVVRGLGTDTQYF. In nucleotides, the CDR3 is TGTGCCAGCAGCGTAGTCCGGGGCCTCGGAACAGATACGCAGTATTTT.

V is TRBV4-2 and J is TRBJ1-6; D ambiguous. The V and J ends lost 0 bases and 9 bases respectively, with 12 bases between them. CDR1 is LGHNA and CDR2 is YNFKEQ in the germline V gene. The CDR3 covers 15 residues. CDR3 in DNA: TGTGCCAGCAGCCAAGATGTTAAGGACGGTTCACCCCTCCACTTT. This sequence encodes CASSQDVKDGSPLHF.

This clonotype was recorded a few times. V and J are TRBV5-1 and TRBJ1-1; D remains ambiguous. V was clipped by 4 bases and J by 1 base, with 8 bases between them. The germline V gene has CDR1 SGHRS and CDR2 YFSETQ. The CDR3 is 13 amino acids. CDR3 residues: CASSMRTNTEAFF. The CDR3 bases are TGCGCCAGCAGCATGCGCACGAACACTGAAGCTTTCTTT.

The CDR3 DNA follows: TGTGCCAGCAGTTTACCGACAGCTGTCCAAGAGACCCAGTACTTC. This gives the protein CASSLPTAVQETQYF. The chain carries TRBV28 and TRBJ2-5; D might be TRBD1 (5 bases). Trimming stripped 2 bases from V and 1 base from J, with 11 bases between. The germline gives CDR1 MDHEN, CDR2 SYDVKM. This CDR3 region has 15 residues.

This clonotype was observed a few times. The CDR3 spells CASSPLRVGTYEQYF. DNA of the CDR3: TGTGCCAGCTCACCTTTGAGGGTAGGGACTTACGAGCAGTACTTC. V and J are TRBV18 and TRBJ2-7, with D tentatively TRBD2 (6 bases). Trimming stripped 3 bases from V and 4 bases from J, with 16 bases between. CDR3 length: 15 residues. In germline, CDR1 is KGHSH, CDR2 LQKENI.